This TCR beta chain emerged from a study of T cell responses to AZD1222 COVID-19 vaccine. Note on this clone: Antigen unknown.

Study-wide findings and caveats: The peak T cell response came first, and repertoires were sampled only after it. The breadth and depth of Spike-specific TCRs increased once two AZD1222 doses had been given. CD4 TCRs covered the whole spike, strongest at regions 160-218 and 743-854.

V dropped 3 bases and J dropped 1 base, with 10 bases sitting between them. Germline CDR1 LNHNV, CDR2 YYDKDF (reference sequence). This CDR3 region has 15 residues. The table came from immunoSEQ multiplex PCR; TCRdb's copy has only in-frame clones and leaves some out. Of nearly 90,000 clones in the sample, 88% were seen once. The chain uses TRBV15 and TRBJ1-5; D is unresolved. The sample consisted of peripheral blood, taken on day 0 of MenACWY control vaccination. This clonotype was obtained from an adult in good health. This CDR3 reads CATSSGSLSNQPQHF. In nucleotides, the CDR3 is TGTGCCACCAGCAGTGGCAGCCTCAGCAATCAGCCCCAGCATTTT.